The 5 T cell receptor beta chains reported below all come from one sample, sequenced in a study of cytomegalovirus exposure and HLA in healthy donors. Use of 60 Vbeta and 13 Jbeta primers characterized the PCR. Assay used: immunoSEQ multiplex PCR; TCRdb lists only in-frame clones, some missing. The repertoire holds approximately 170,000 clones, with around 79% as singletons. The sample was PBMCs. These receptors were obtained from a woman aged 35 to 49 in good health and CMV-seropositive.

The rearrangement links TRBV5-4 to TRBJ2-1; 9 nucleotides align to TRBD2. V was clipped by 3 bases and J by 3 bases; unmatched bases: 4. The CDR3 has 15 amino acids. Germline V gene data show CDR1 as SGHNT and CDR2 as YYREEE (reference sequence). CDR3 in amino acids: CASSSTSGDYNEQFF. CDR3 DNA sequence: TGTGCCAGCAGCTCGACTAGCGGAGACTACAATGAGCAGTTCTTC.

The V and J genes are TRBV11-3 and TRBJ1-6, with TRBD1 as a possible D gene (6 bases). The CDR3 loop spans 20 amino acids. Germline V lookup: CDR1 SGHNT, CDR2 YENEEA. V was shortened by 4 bases and J by 0 bases, with 22 bases between the two germline ends. The CDR3 bases are TGTGCCAGCAGCTCGCGCACTCGGGACACCACGAGCTCCTATAATTCACCCCTCCACTTT. Encoded protein: CASSSRTRDTTSSYNSPLHF.

The gene calls are TRBV30 and TRBJ1-1, with a possible D match to TRBD1 (5 bases). This CDR3 spans 14 amino acids. Germline CDR1 is GTSNPN and CDR2 is SVGIG (reference sequence). V dropped 1 base and J dropped 3 bases, with 12 bases sitting between them. The CDR3: CAWSGGRRDTEAFF. The CDR3 DNA reads as TGTGCCTGGAGTGGGGGTCGCAGGGACACTGAAGCTTTCTTT.

This clone was recorded a few times. The chain couples TRBV2 to TRBJ2-7, with D maybe TRBD1 (5 bases). The germline CDR1 and CDR2 sequences are SNHLY and FYNNEI. The V end lost 1 base, the J end lost 4 bases, and 17 bases lay between the germline ends. The CDR3 has 16 amino acids. DNA for the CDR3: TGTGCCAGCAGTGAAGGAGCAGGGCCCCCTAATTACGAGCAGTACTTC. Translated: CASSEGAGPPNYEQYF.

CDR3 coding DNA: TGTGCCAGCTCACCACCGGGATTGACAGGGATCGGCTACACCTTC. It codes for CASSPPGLTGIGYTF. This sequence joins TRBV18 and TRBJ1-2; 7 bases fit TRBD1. The CDR3 length is 15 residues. CDR1 and CDR2 (germline): KGHSH, LQKENI. J lost 8 bases, V lost 0 bases, and 9 bases had no gene match.